Only one count was recorded for the clone carrying this T cell receptor beta chain. The antigen is undetermined. The protocol was immunoSEQ multiplex PCR, while the TCRdb copy is restricted to in-frame clones and leaves out a portion. The sample includes about 47,000 clones, approximately 95% of them seen just once. This sample is drawn from a study of graft-versus-host responses after intestinal transplantation. CDR3 length: 17 residues. V trimming: 0 bases; J trimming: 8 bases; junction bases outside the gene matches: 11. From germline, CDR1 is MGHRA and CDR2 YSYEKL. General observations from the study: Some GvH clones were seen earlier in gut or blood, suggesting intestinal origin.

This receptor was obtained from a human donor who was the organ donor for an intestinal transplant. This sequence joins TRBV4-1 and TRBJ1-4; 8 nucleotides line up with TRBD1. This specimen was unstimulated CD8+ T cells sorted from spleen or lymph node cells, taken before transplant. The CDR3 DNA sequence: TGCGCCAGCAGCCAAGATAAGTGGGGGGACAGGCGAGAAAAACTGTTTTTT. Translation gives CASSQDKWGDRREKLFF.